A selection of T cell receptor beta chains follows, all from one sample in a study of CD4 T cells in relation to SARS-CoV-2 and coronaviruses. This table comes from immunoSEQ multiplex PCR, and its TCRdb copy is limited to in-frame clones, with some not included. The table records 60,000 to 65,000 clones, about 95% of them present only once. The sample was naive CD4+ T cells from PBMCs. Receptor source: a human donor in good health. The CDR3 runs from the conserved cysteine through the conserved F or W. Fields, in order: clone size, V gene, CDR3 protein. A clone size is listed for some rows: how often the clone was seen (once, few, many), or a class if it is expanded.

size: -
V: TRBV7-2
CDR3: CASSRGTSGLAYEQYF

size: -
V: TRBV20-1
CDR3: CSVPSEAEQYF

size: -
V: TRBV4-2
CDR3: CASSQEGGGGTDTQYF

size: -
V: TRBV5-1
CDR3: CASSSTTGDNGYTF

size: -
V: TRBV5-4
CDR3: CASSWRGTDTQYF

size: -
V: TRBV7-6
CDR3: CASSLAWASGVPTQYF

size: -
V: TRBV29-1
CDR3: CSIVQGARNSETQYF

size: -
V: TRBV28
CDR3: CASSPRALRGEKLFF

size: -
V: TRBV24-1
CDR3: CATSDPHGVGTRQYF

size: -
V: TRBV5-1
CDR3: CASSPSYNQPQHF

size: -
V: TRBV20-1
CDR3: CSARVTRTRYF

size: -
V: TRBV14
CDR3: CASSPRRADTRNEKLFF

size: -
V: TRBV7-3
CDR3: CASSYDPRRGNWAPDTQYF

size: few
V: TRBV4-1
CDR3: CASSQAGAGETQYF

size: -
V: TRBV19
CDR3: CASSIDSSSSYNEQFF

size: once
V: TRBV28
CDR3: CASSFDRTTSGNTIYF

size: -
V: TRBV27
CDR3: CASSLSWGLEGEQYF

size: -
V: TRBV6-2/TRBV6-3
CDR3: CASSKQGTSGTPKQFF

size: once
V: TRBV29-1
CDR3: CSVAPGGSGNTIYF

size: -
V: TRBV28
CDR3: CASRNLGGSGGEQYF

size: -
V: TRBV10-1
CDR3: CASSERTRGGNTEAFF

size: -
V: TRBV6-5
CDR3: CASSLTGRWGEQYF

size: -
V: TRBV6-2/TRBV6-3
CDR3: CASSYSTETDTGNTIYF

size: -
V: TRBV28
CDR3: CASSSDSPLHF

size: -
V: TRBV4-1
CDR3: CASSQALGTSGRADRTDTQYF

size: -
V: TRBV7-9
CDR3: CASSPTWTEPEAFF